The rows below give T cell receptor beta chains drawn from one sample of a study of blood T cell repertoires in COVID-19. Here immunoSEQ multiplex PCR was the method, and the copy in TCRdb shows in-frame clones only, minus some. The sample consists of approximately 110,000 clones, around 74% of them appearing once. Sample: peripheral blood. These receptors all come from a man older than 75 with COVID-19, enrolled during active disease. Each CDR3 is given with its conserved first and last residue. The D gene is left open where the match is weak. Clone size is shown for a subset of rows, as once, few, many or a class of expanded clone.

V	size	D	J	CDR3	DNA
TRBV19	-	-	TRBJ2-1	CASSRGAGEGSYNEQFF	TGTGCCAGTAGTAGGGGGGCGGGAGAAGGCTCCTACAATGAGCAGTTCTTC
TRBV18	-	TRBD1	TRBJ1-2	CASSPGDRGITVRGYTF	TGTGCCAGCTCACCCGGGGACAGGGGGATTACGGTTCGTGGCTACACCTTC
TRBV18	-	-	TRBJ2-3	CASSRVRGPADTQYF	TGTGCCAGCTCGCGAGTCAGGGGACCTGCAGATACGCAGTATTTT
TRBV6-6	-	-	TRBJ2-7	CASSLQGVRSYEQYF	TGTGCCAGCAGTTTACAGGGTGTTAGGTCCTACGAGCAGTACTTC
TRBV19	-	TRBD2	TRBJ2-7	CASSSGGTSGGFEQYF	TGTGCCAGTAGTAGCGGCGGGACTAGCGGGGGCTTTGAGCAGTACTTC
TRBV29-1	-	TRBD2	TRBJ2-1	CSVDGTGGRAAYNEQFF	TGCAGCGTTGACGGTACGGGCGGGAGAGCCGCCTACAATGAGCAGTTCTTC
TRBV25-1	-	-	TRBJ1-1	CASSGNRLVNTEAFF	TGTGCCAGCAGTGGTAACAGGCTAGTGAACACTGAAGCTTTCTTT
TRBV15	-	TRBD1	TRBJ2-5	CATSRDRGQETQYF	TGTGCCACCAGCAGAGACAGGGGGCAGGAGACCCAGTACTTC
TRBV5-4	once	TRBD2	TRBJ2-2	CASSSASGSRYTGELFF	TGTGCCAGCAGCTCGGCTAGCGGGAGTCGGTACACCGGGGAGCTGTTTTTT
TRBV19	-	TRBD1	TRBJ1-2	CASSKGQGDYGYTF	TGTGCCAGTAGTAAAGGACAGGGAGACTATGGCTACACCTTC
TRBV5-1	-	TRBD2	TRBJ2-2	CASSRRHRTSGSFAGELFF	TGCGCCAGCAGCCGTAGGCACCGCACTAGCGGGAGTTTTGCCGGGGAGCTGTTTTTT
TRBV9	-	-	TRBJ1-3	CASSVTGSGNTIYF	TGTGCCAGCAGCGTTACAGGCTCCGGAAACACCATATATTTT
TRBV9	-	-	TRBJ2-2	CASSKGVNTGELFF	TGTGCCAGCAGCAAGGGAGTAAACACCGGGGAGCTGTTTTTT
TRBV6-6	-	-	TRBJ2-2	CASSYSTGLTGELFF	TGTGCCAGCAGTTACTCGACAGGTCTCACCGGGGAGCTGTTTTTT
TRBV6-4	-	-	TRBJ1-2	CASSDPNRTPANYGYTF	TGTGCCAGCAGTGACCCAAATAGGACACCAGCTAACTATGGCTACACCTTC
TRBV9	-	-	TRBJ1-3	CASSFLGGAPGNTIYF	TGTGCCAGCAGCTTCCTCGGGGGGGCTCCTGGAAACACCATATATTTT